The 21 T cell receptor beta chains in this list originate from one sample, sequenced in a study of blood T cell repertoires in COVID-19. Method: immunoSEQ multiplex PCR; TCRdb's copy keeps in-frame clones and lacks some. The data contain 150,000 to 200,000 clones, approximately 90% of them singletons. The source material was PBMCs or T cells enriched from blood (not recorded which). The source is a woman in her thirties who had recovered from COVID-19.

The chain uses TRBV6-1 and TRBJ1-5; TRBD1 is a possible D gene (5 bases). The germline V and J ends were trimmed by 7 bases and 7 bases, with 11 bases remaining between them. The CDR3 is made up of 12 amino acids. Germline V gene sequence: CDR1 MNHNS, CDR2 SASEGT. This CDR3 reads CASNRGTQPQHF. The CDR3 bases are TGTGCCAGCAATCGGGGGACCCAGCCCCAGCATTTT.

Notes on this clone: This CDR3 is also generated by other DNA sequences in the sample. The genes are TRBV4-3 and TRBJ2-2; D is unresolved. The CDR3 contains 15 residues. Germline-derived CDR1 and CDR2 are LGHNA and YSLEER. The V gene lost 6 bases and the J gene lost 3 bases, with 14 bases spanning the gap. CDR3 sequence (DNA): TGCGCCAGCAGTCAAATGAACGACTACACCGGGGAGCTGTTTTTT. The encoded protein is CASSQMNDYTGELFF.

This chain links TRBV9 with TRBJ2-5, with 7 bases lining up with TRBD2. The V gene end was trimmed by 7 bases and the J gene end by 7 bases; junction bases not matched to a gene: 13. The CDR3 is 14 residues long. CDR1 and CDR2 (germline): SGDLS, YYNGEE. CDR3 sequence (DNA): TGTGCCAGCCGCTCGGAAAGCGGGACGGGGACCCAGTACTTC. Translated: CASRSESGTGTQYF. Drawing the rest from reference TRBV9 and TRBJ2-5, the complete variable domain is DSGVTQTPKHLITATGQRVTLRCSPRSGDLSVYWYQQSLDQGLQFLIQYYNGEERAKGNILERFSAQQFPDLHSELNLSSLELGDSALYFCASRSESGTGTQYFGPGTRLLVL.

The CDR3 DNA is TGCAGCGTTCTACAGGGCCCTGATCAGCCCCAGCATTTT. It specifies CSVLQGPDQPQHF. J is TRBJ1-5 and V is TRBV29-1; D might be TRBD1 (6 bases). The germline CDR1 and CDR2 sequences are SQVTM and ANQGSEA. This CDR3 has 13 amino acids. V was cut by 5 bases and J by 5 bases, with 13 bases left in between.

The V call is TRBV11-2, the J call TRBJ2-5; TRBD1 might be the D (7 bases). Germline CDR1 SGHAT, CDR2 FQNNGV. This CDR3 spans 14 amino acids. V dropped 0 bases and J dropped 7 bases, with 12 bases sitting between them. Written as DNA, the CDR3 is TGTGCCAGCAGCTTAGATAGGCAGGGGGGGACCCAGTACTTC. This sequence encodes CASSLDRQGGTQYF.

V gene TRBV10-1 combines with J gene TRBJ1-1; TRBD1 matches at 10 bases. Trimming cost V 4 bases and J 5 bases; bases outside gene matches: 4. From germline, CDR1 is WNHNN and CDR2 SYGVQD (reference sequence). The CDR3 extends over 14 amino acids. Here the CDR3 reads CASSGGQGETEAFF. DNA of the CDR3: TGCGCCAGCAGTGGCGGACAGGGGGAGACTGAAGCTTTCTTT.

The chain carries TRBV21-1 and TRBJ1-2. TRBV21-1 is termed a pseudogene. The CDR3 consists of 12 residues. CDR3 DNA: TGTGCCAGCCGCCGACGGGACTATGGCTACACCTTC. This codes for CASRRRDYGYTF.

The V call is TRBV5-5, the J call TRBJ2-5, with 10 bases aligning to TRBD1. CDR1 SGHKS and CDR2 YYEKEE come from the germline V gene (reference sequence). J gave up 4 bases and V 4 bases, and 13 bases lay outside the gene matches. The CDR3 has 17 amino acids. CDR3 region: CASSAAPRDRGGETQYF. The CDR3 DNA reads TGTGCCAGCAGCGCGGCACCTAGGGACAGGGGAGGAGAGACCCAGTACTTC.

The chain recombines TRBV30 with TRBJ2-1; 9 bases map to TRBD2. This CDR3 comprises 15 residues. CDR1 is GTSNPN, CDR2 SVGIG, per germline (reference sequence). V was pared by 8 bases and J by 7 bases, with 15 bases of the junction left unmatched. CDR3 amino acids: CALEGGRAKRNEQFF. DNA for the CDR3: TGTGCCCTTGAGGGCGGGAGGGCCAAGAGGAATGAGCAGTTCTTC.

This chain links TRBV3-1 (or the pseudogene TRBV3-2) with TRBJ2-6; 7 positions match TRBD1. The trim removed 1 base at V and 0 bases at J, leaving 12 bases unmatched. The CDR3 sequence is 20 residues long. Germline V gene sequence: CDR1 LGHDT, CDR2 YNNKEL (reference sequence). This chain's CDR3 is CASSQALGQKVSSGANVLTF. DNA for the CDR3: TGTGCCAGCAGCCAAGCCTTGGGACAGAAAGTTTCCTCTGGGGCCAACGTCCTGACTTTC.

This clone was observed a single time. The chain carries TRBV18 and TRBJ2-1, with 7 bases that match TRBD2. Germline lookup yields CDR1 KGHSH and CDR2 LQKENI. With V trimmed by 2 bases and J by 8 bases, 3 bases remained unmatched. The CDR3 length is 13 residues. The CDR3 loop is CASSPWEGDEQFF. The CDR3 coding sequence is TGTGCCAGCTCACCATGGGAGGGAGATGAGCAGTTCTTC.

V usage is TRBV2 and J usage is TRBJ1-6; D possibly corresponds to TRBD1 (5 bases). The CDR3 spans 15 residues. V was cut by 4 bases and J by 4 bases, with 11 bases left in between. Germline CDR1 is SNHLY and CDR2 is FYNNEI. The CDR3 here is CASSVQGEYNSPLHF. The DNA for the CDR3 is TGTGCCAGCAGTGTTCAAGGGGAATATAATTCACCCCTCCACTTT.

V gene TRBV2 combines with J gene TRBJ1-5, with unresolved D. The CDR3 totals 12 residues. The V and J ends lost 7 bases and 1 base respectively, with 5 bases between them. Germline values: CDR1 SNHLY, CDR2 FYNNEI. CDR3 sequence (DNA): TGTGCCAGCAAAGAGAGCAATCAGCCCCAGCATTTT. Its protein is CASKESNQPQHF.

In nucleotides, the CDR3 is TGTGCCCAGCCCCCAGGGGTGAACACTGAAGCTTTCTTT. Translation gives CAQPPGVNTEAFF. The chain links TRBV5-8 to TRBJ1-1; tentative D call: TRBD1 (6 bases). Trimming pared 10 bases from V and 0 bases from J, leaving 13 bases between. This CDR3 region has 13 residues. Germline assignment: CDR1 SGHTS and CDR2 YDEGEE.

The chain uses TRBV11-2 and TRBJ2-5, with TRBD2 matching 7 bases. With V trimmed by 4 bases and J by 5 bases, 7 bases remained unmatched. Germline assignment: CDR1 SGHAT and CDR2 FQNNGV. The CDR3 spans 14 residues. In nucleotides, the CDR3 is TGTGCCAGCAGCTCTAGCCAGGGAGGGGAGACCCAGTACTTC. It encodes CASSSSQGGETQYF. Looking up the rest from reference TRBV11-2 and TRBJ2-5 gives the full variable domain: EAGVAQSPRYKIIEKRQSVAFWCNPISGHATLYWYQQILGQGPKLLIQFQNNGVVDDSQLPKDRFSAERLKGVDSTLKIQPAKLEDSAVYLCASSSSQGGETQYFGPGTRLLVL.

The genes are TRBV4-2 and TRBJ1-2; 10 bases fit TRBD1. CDR1 is LGHNA and CDR2 is YNFKEQ in the germline V gene. The V and J ends lost 0 bases and 3 bases, in that order; junction bases with no gene match: 4. This CDR3 has 16 residues. The CDR3 DNA reads TGTGCCAGCAGCCAAGATGCGGACAGGGGGGACTATGGCTACACCTTC. This gives the protein CASSQDADRGDYGYTF.

The chain joins TRBV10-2 to TRBJ2-3; TRBD2 matches at 12 bases. The CDR3 length is 16 residues. Germline V lookup: CDR1 WSHSY, CDR2 SAAADI. Trimming at V came to 5 bases and at J to 7 bases, leaving 10 bases not matched to a gene. The CDR3 sequence is CASSTGLAGNGNTQYF. CDR3 nucleotide sequence: TGCGCCAGCAGTACCGGACTAGCGGGGAACGGCAATACGCAGTATTTT.

This clone occurred once. The genes are TRBV7-3 and TRBJ2-5; weak D call: TRBD2 (5 bases). The CDR3 has 13 residues. V was pared by 2 bases and J by 5 bases, with 9 bases between. Germline V gives CDR1 SGHTA, CDR2 FQGTGA. The CDR3 DNA reads TGTGCCAGCAGCTTAGAGGGCGGGGAGACCCAGTACTTC. Translating it yields CASSLEGGETQYF. The full variable domain, completed using reference TRBV7-3 and TRBJ2-5, is GAGVSQTPSNKVTEKGKYVELRCDPISGHTALYWYRQSLGQGPEFLIYFQGTGAADDSGLPNDRFFAVRPEGSVSTLKIQRTERGDSAVYLCASSLEGGETQYFGPGTRLLVL.

The V and J genes are TRBV28 and TRBJ2-7; D may be TRBD1 (6 bases). The CDR3 totals 15 residues. Between the trimmed V and J ends, which lost 5 bases and 4 bases, there was a span of 18 bases. The germline V gene encodes CDR1 MDHEN and CDR2 SYDVKM. The CDR3 spells CASSPQTGGVYEQYF. CDR3 coding DNA: TGTGCCAGCAGTCCGCAGACAGGCGGAGTATACGAGCAGTACTTC.

This rearrangement joins TRBV11-3 to TRBJ2-5, with a possible D match to TRBD2 (5 bases). The CDR3 consists of 13 residues. Between the trimmed V and J ends, which lost 3 bases and 5 bases, there was a span of 10 bases. From germline, CDR1 is SGHNT and CDR2 YENEEA. CDR3: CASSFWGEETQYF. In DNA form, the CDR3 reads TGTGCCAGCAGCTTTTGGGGAGAGGAGACCCAGTACTTC. Full variable domain (missing parts from reference TRBV11-3 and TRBJ2-5): EAGVVQSPRYKIIEKKQPVAFWCNPISGHNTLYWYLQNLGQGPELLIRYENEEAVDDSQLPKDRFSAERLKGVDSTLKIQPAELGDSAVYLCASSFWGEETQYFGPGTRLLVL.

J is TRBJ2-1 and V is TRBV11-3; 12 bases map to TRBD2. Germline assignment: CDR1 SGHNT and CDR2 YENEEA. The CDR3 covers 17 residues. V lost 5 bases to trimming and J lost 8 bases; unmatched junction nucleotides: 13. As DNA, the CDR3 is TGTGCCAGCAGCCAACGGCTAGCGGGAGGGCTAAGCGATGAGCAGTTCTTC. Protein: CASSQRLAGGLSDEQFF.